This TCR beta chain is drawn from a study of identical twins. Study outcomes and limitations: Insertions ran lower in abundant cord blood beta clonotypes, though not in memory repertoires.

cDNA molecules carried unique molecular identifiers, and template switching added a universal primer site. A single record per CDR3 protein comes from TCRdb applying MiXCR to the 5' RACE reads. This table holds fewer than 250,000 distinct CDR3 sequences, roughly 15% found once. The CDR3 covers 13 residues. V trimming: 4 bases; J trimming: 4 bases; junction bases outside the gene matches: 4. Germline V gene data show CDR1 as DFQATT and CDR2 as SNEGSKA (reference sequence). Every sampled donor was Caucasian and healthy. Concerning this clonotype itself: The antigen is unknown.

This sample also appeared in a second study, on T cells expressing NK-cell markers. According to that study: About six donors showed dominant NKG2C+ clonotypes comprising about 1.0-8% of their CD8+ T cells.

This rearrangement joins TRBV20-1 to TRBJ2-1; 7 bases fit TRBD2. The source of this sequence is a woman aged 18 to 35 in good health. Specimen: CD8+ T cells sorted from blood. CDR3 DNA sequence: TGCAGTGCTACTAGCGGAAGGTACAATGAGCAGTTCTTC. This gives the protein CSATSGRYNEQFF.